This T cell receptor (beta chain) was profiled in a study of siplizumab effects on memory and regulatory T cells. TCRdb's table, derived via immunoSEQ multiplex PCR, lists solely in-frame clones and lacks some. The table has over 100,000 clones, roughly 94% seen once. The V end was cut by 2 bases, the J end by 4 bases, with 11 bases between. The CDR3 consists of 13 residues. Germline CDR1 reads SQVTM; CDR2 reads ANQGSEA. Sequencing was performed on Tregs sorted from blood. This TCR came from a human donor in good health. This chain connects TRBV29-1 to TRBJ1-1; D is perhaps TRBD1 (5 bases). The CDR3 is CSVEQGFGTEAFF. CDR3 DNA sequence: TGCAGCGTTGAACAGGGTTTTGGCACTGAAGCTTTCTTT.